This TCR beta chain was documented in a study of cytomegalovirus exposure and HLA in healthy donors. Some clones are missing from TCRdb's copy, which holds only in-frame ones; the method was immunoSEQ multiplex PCR. The sample has around 150,000 clones; roughly 90% are singletons. This clonotype originated in a woman under 30 in good health and CMV-seropositive. Sequencing was performed on PBMCs.

CDR3 amino acids: CASSLTGGPLVTNEKLFF. In DNA form, the CDR3 reads TGTGCCAGCAGCCTCACAGGGGGCCCCCTAGTTACTAATGAAAAACTGTTTTTT. The J gene is TRBJ1-4, the V gene TRBV7-6; 9 nucleotides align to TRBD1. CDR3 size: 18 residues. The germline V gene has CDR1 SGHVS and CDR2 FNYEAQ. Trimming removed 5 bases from V and 2 bases from J; junction bases left unmatched: 12.